These 28 T cell receptor beta chains came from one sample sequenced in a study of type 1 regulatory T cells. Whole-study findings and limits: Type 1 regulatory T cells had a more restricted TCR repertoire than non-type 1 regulatory T cells.

These receptors have no known antigen. TCRdb independently ran MiXCR on the reads; one entry per CDR3 protein. The profile shows 65,000 to 80,000 distinct CDR3 sequences, more than 20% of them singletons. Sequencing was done on a sample of cultured type 1 regulatory T (Tr1) cells, either the whole culture or a sorted fraction (not recorded which). These receptors all come from a human donor in good health.

The genes are TRBV20-1 and TRBJ2-1; TRBD2 aligns across 9 bases. After removal of 0 bases from V and 8 bases from J, the junction contained 5 bases not matched to a gene. This CDR3 has 14 residues. Germline assignment: CDR1 DFQATT and CDR2 SNEGSKA (reference sequence). CDR3 sequence (DNA): TGCAGTGCTAGAGACCTCGGGACTAGCTATGAGCAGTTCTTC. Its translation is CSARDLGTSYEQFF.

This clonotype was picked up many times. The chain combines TRBV10-3 with TRBJ2-7; TRBD1 matches 7 bases. Looked up from germline, CDR1 is ENHRY and CDR2 is SYGVKD. With 6 bases clipped from V and 1 base from J, the junction kept 0 bases outside the gene matches. The CDR3 is 12 residues long. The CDR3 is CAIRDRSYEQYF. For the CDR3, the DNA is TGTGCCATCAGGGACAGGTCCTACGAGCAGTACTTC.

The chain is built from TRBV7-2 and TRBJ1-5; D is perhaps TRBD1 (6 bases). The germline V gene has CDR1 SGHTA and CDR2 FQGNSA. The V end lost 5 bases, the J end lost 7 bases, and 12 bases lay between the germline ends. The CDR3 has 13 amino acids. CDR3 loop: CASSLRGGQPQHF. CDR3 bases: TGTGCCAGCAGCCTTAGGGGGGGACAGCCCCAGCATTTT.

This clonotype was counted ten times or more. The chain recombines TRBV5-1 with TRBJ1-1; no clear D. The V end lost 1 base, the J end lost 3 bases, and 13 bases lay between the germline ends. CDR1 and CDR2 (germline): SGHRS, YFSETQ. This CDR3 spans 15 amino acids. Here the CDR3 reads CASSLIEAGHTEAFF. The DNA of the CDR3 is TGCGCCAGCAGCTTGATAGAAGCAGGTCACACTGAAGCTTTCTTT.

The chain joins TRBV7-6 to TRBJ1-6; maybe TRBD1 (6 bases). This CDR3 has 15 residues. The germline V gene encodes CDR1 SGHVS and CDR2 FNYEAQ. Between the trimmed V and J ends, which lost 5 bases and 5 bases, there was a span of 13 bases. The CDR3 DNA reads as TGTGCCAGCAGCCAACAGGGTAACGATAATTCACCCCTCCACTTT. It translates to CASSQQGNDNSPLHF.

This chain connects TRBV5-1 to TRBJ1-2, with 9 bases matching TRBD1. The germline gives CDR1 SGHRS, CDR2 YFSETQ. The CDR3 totals 15 residues. J was trimmed by 4 bases and V by 0 bases; bases with no gene match: 4. DNA for the CDR3: TGCGCCAGCAGCTTGGGGGGACAGGGACCCTATGGCTACACCTTC. Protein product: CASSLGGQGPYGYTF.

This clonotype was counted between two and nine times. The rearrangement joins TRBV29-1 to TRBJ2-3; D may be TRBD1 (6 bases). Germline-derived CDR1 and CDR2 are SQVTM and ANQGSEA. The CDR3 runs 13 residues. Trimming stripped 7 bases from V and 2 bases from J, with 13 bases between. The CDR3 sequence is CSGTGTYTDTQYF. In DNA, the CDR3 is TGCAGCGGCACAGGGACCTACACAGATACGCAGTATTTT.

CDR3 nucleotides: TGTGCCAGCAGCCAACGAGAGGGGCCAAGCGGCCAGTACTTC. This translates into CASSQREGPSGQYF. The chain combines TRBV3-1 with TRBJ2-5; D assignment may be TRBD1 or TRBD2 (5 bases each). Germline V CDR1 and CDR2: LGHDT, YNNKEL (reference sequence). Deletions cut 2 bases from V and 10 bases from J, with 17 bases between. The CDR3 loop spans 14 amino acids.

On this clonotype itself: Possible read error: a much larger clone is one base away. The CDR3 sequence is CASSRAGGWELFF. The CDR3, as DNA: TGTGCCAGCAGTAGGGCCGGGGGCTGGGAGCTGTTTTTT. This chain connects TRBV7-2 to TRBJ2-2, with D perhaps being TRBD1 or TRBD2 (6 bases each). This CDR3 region has 13 residues. Germline V CDR1 and CDR2: SGHTA, FQGNSA. Trimming cost V 6 bases and J 9 bases, with 14 bases left between them.

The chain uses TRBV5-1 and TRBJ2-1; D remains unclear. This CDR3 region has 14 residues. Germline V gene data show CDR1 as SGHRS and CDR2 as YFSETQ. V was clipped by 1 base and J by 8 bases, with 13 bases between them. The DNA of the CDR3 is TGCGCCAGCAGCTTGTCAGCCATCCGGGATGAGCAGTTCTTC. Its translation: CASSLSAIRDEQFF.

This clonotype has a handful of counts. V and J are TRBV7-2 and TRBJ2-1; D is uncertain. The CDR3 has 14 residues. Germline V CDR1 and CDR2: SGHTA, FQGNSA. V was cut by 2 bases and J by 7 bases, with 12 bases left in between. The CDR3: CASSLSGYRNEQFF. The DNA of the CDR3 is TGTGCCAGCAGCTTATCCGGGTATCGGAATGAGCAGTTCTTC. Drawing the rest from reference TRBV7-2 and TRBJ2-1, the complete variable domain is GAGVSQSPSNKVTEKGKDVELRCDPISGHTALYWYRQSLGQGLEFLIYFQGNSAPDKSGLPSDRFSAERTGGSVSTLTIQRTQQEDSAVYLCASSLSGYRNEQFFGPGTRLTVL.

In DNA, the CDR3 is TGCAGTGCTAGAGTGACAGATACGCAGTATTTT. Its translation: CSARVTDTQYF. V and J are TRBV20-1 and TRBJ2-3; D is ambiguous. The CDR3 totals 11 residues. V lost 1 base and J 3 bases, leaving 2 bases between the germline ends. Per germline, CDR1 DFQATT and CDR2 SNEGSKA (reference sequence).

Only a few counts were recorded for this clonotype. V usage is TRBV25-1 and J usage is TRBJ2-7, with 7 positions matching TRBD2. There are 17 residues in the CDR3. With 4 bases clipped from V and 1 base from J, the junction kept 13 bases outside the gene matches. Germline V CDR1 and CDR2: MGHDK, SYGVNS. The CDR3 is CASSGEVTRDYSYEQYF. In nucleotides, the CDR3 is TGTGCCAGCAGTGGGGAAGTGACGCGGGACTATTCCTACGAGCAGTACTTC.

This clonotype was observed many times. This chain uses TRBV12-3 or TRBV12-4 with TRBJ2-3; TRBD2 aligns across 7 bases. V lost 5 bases, J lost 0 bases, and 2 bases stayed unmatched. The CDR3 consists of 14 residues. The CDR3 here is CASSRGGSTDTQYF. The CDR3 DNA follows: TGTGCCAGCAGTCGCGGGGGTAGCACAGATACGCAGTATTTT.

This clonotype appeared a few times. The V call is TRBV20-1, the J call TRBJ2-2, with 15 bases that match TRBD2. The CDR3 covers 16 residues. Germline loops: CDR1 DFQATT, CDR2 SNEGSKA (reference sequence). The ends lost 3 bases at V and 2 bases at J; junction bases unmatched: 1. CDR3 protein: CSARGLAGGNTGELFF. The CDR3 DNA reads TGCAGTGCTAGGGGACTAGCGGGAGGAAACACCGGGGAGCTGTTTTTT.

The V call is TRBV5-1, the J call TRBJ2-4; possibly TRBD2 for D (5 bases). V shed 1 base and J shed 0 bases, with 8 bases lying between them. In germline, CDR1 is SGHRS, CDR2 YFSETQ. The CDR3 runs to 15 residues. CDR3 residues: CASSLWAGAKNIQYF. The CDR3 coding sequence is TGCGCCAGCAGCTTGTGGGCGGGAGCCAAAAACATTCAGTACTTC.

V and J are TRBV27 and TRBJ2-7; weak D call: TRBD2 (5 bases). The V gene lost 10 bases and the J gene lost 6 bases, with 19 bases spanning the gap. Germline V gene sequence: CDR1 MNHEY, CDR2 SMNVEV (reference sequence). The CDR3 is 13 amino acids. The CDR3 sequence is CATAIGGVGEQYF. In nucleotides, the CDR3 is TGTGCCACGGCTATAGGAGGAGTAGGCGAGCAGTACTTC.

The chain employs TRBV28 and TRBJ1-2, with 8 nucleotides matching TRBD1. J gave up 8 bases and V 4 bases, and 3 bases lay outside the gene matches. Germline loops: CDR1 MDHEN, CDR2 SYDVKM. The CDR3 spans 12 residues. Here the CDR3 reads CASSWGDRGYTF. DNA for the CDR3: TGTGCCAGCAGTTGGGGGGACAGGGGCTACACCTTC.

This clonotype has more than one count but fewer than ten. The chain carries TRBV24-1 and TRBJ1-4; D gene unclear. The CDR3 sequence is 13 residues long. The germline V and J ends were trimmed by 12 bases and 6 bases, with 16 bases remaining between them. Germline V gene sequence: CDR1 KGHDR, CDR2 SFDVKD. The CDR3 DNA sequence: TGTGCCGGGCTACCGGGAGGTGATGAAAAACTGTTTTTT. This gives the protein CAGLPGGDEKLFF.

The gene calls are TRBV12-3 or TRBV12-4 and TRBJ2-3; D is ambiguous. V shed 1 base and J shed 4 bases, with 9 bases lying between them. The CDR3 has 14 residues. The CDR3 spells CASSLVHRADTQYF. The CDR3 region has the DNA TGTGCCAGCAGTTTAGTACATCGGGCAGATACGCAGTATTTT.

The V and J genes are TRBV11-1 and TRBJ2-7; no firm D call. Germline V gene data show CDR1 as SGHAT and CDR2 as FQDESV (reference sequence). This CDR3 is 12 amino acids long. V gave up 2 bases and J gave up 6 bases, with 8 bases separating them. CDR3 bases: TGTGCCAGCAGCTTAACCCCGCGCGAGCAGTACTTC. This translates into CASSLTPREQYF.

This clonotype was detected only a few times. The chain is built from TRBV4-2 and TRBJ1-5; D remains ambiguous. Trimming removed 3 bases at V and 4 bases at J, with 10 bases between. Germline assignment: CDR1 LGHNA and CDR2 YNFKEQ. The CDR3 covers 14 residues. In DNA form, the CDR3 reads TGTGCCAGCAGCCAGACCGGGTTGAATCAGCCCCAGCATTTT. It codes for CASSQTGLNQPQHF.

CDR3 DNA: TGTGCCAGCAGCTCACGGGGCGGTGAGCAGTTCTTC. Protein: CASSSRGGEQFF. V gene TRBV7-2 combines with J gene TRBJ2-1; either TRBD1 or TRBD2 may fit D (5 bases each). V lost 4 bases to trimming and J lost 9 bases, with 10 bases between them. CDR1 is SGHTA, CDR2 FQGNSA, per germline. The CDR3 totals 12 residues.

This clonotype was found a few times. This chain connects TRBV10-3 to TRBJ1-4; no firm D call. The CDR3 spans 13 residues. CDR1 ENHRY and CDR2 SYGVKD come from the germline V gene. Between the trimmed V and J ends, which lost 4 bases and 5 bases, there was a span of 8 bases. CDR3 sequence (DNA): TGTGCCATCAGTGTTACAGAAAATGAAAAACTGTTTTTT. Translation gives CAISVTENEKLFF.

The chain carries TRBV5-1 and TRBJ2-1; TRBD2 matches at 9 bases. Trimming took 4 bases from V and 4 from J; bases not matched to a gene: 6. Germline CDR1 SGHRS, CDR2 YFSETQ. The length of the CDR3 is 15 residues. The CDR3 coding sequence is TGCGCCAGCAGCGAGGGACTAGCCGAGTACAATGAGCAGTTCTTC. Its translation: CASSEGLAEYNEQFF.

This chain links TRBV18 with TRBJ2-1; 7 bases are a match to TRBD1. The CDR3 loop spans 14 amino acids. J lost 7 bases, V lost 5 bases, and 8 bases had no gene match. Germline V gene data show CDR1 as KGHSH and CDR2 as LQKENI. The CDR3 spells CASSADRDRNEQFF. CDR3 nucleotides: TGTGCCAGCTCAGCCGACAGGGATCGGAATGAGCAGTTCTTC.

J is TRBJ1-1 and V is TRBV7-6, with D unresolved. Trimming pared 1 base from V and 2 bases from J, leaving 8 bases between. This CDR3 comprises 14 residues. Germline-derived CDR1 and CDR2 are SGHVS and FNYEAQ. The CDR3 here is CASSLGESNTEAFF. CDR3 sequence (DNA): TGTGCCAGCAGCTTAGGGGAGTCTAACACTGAAGCTTTCTTT.

This clonotype has ten or more counts. The chain is built from TRBV12-3 or TRBV12-4 and TRBJ2-7, with D perhaps TRBD1 or TRBD2 (6 bases each). This CDR3 is 13 amino acids long. The ends were cut back, 5 bases at V and 3 bases at J, with 11 bases in the middle. The DNA of the CDR3 is TGTGCCAGCAGTCTAGGGGGGTTCTACGAGCAGTACTTC. Its protein is CASSLGGFYEQYF.